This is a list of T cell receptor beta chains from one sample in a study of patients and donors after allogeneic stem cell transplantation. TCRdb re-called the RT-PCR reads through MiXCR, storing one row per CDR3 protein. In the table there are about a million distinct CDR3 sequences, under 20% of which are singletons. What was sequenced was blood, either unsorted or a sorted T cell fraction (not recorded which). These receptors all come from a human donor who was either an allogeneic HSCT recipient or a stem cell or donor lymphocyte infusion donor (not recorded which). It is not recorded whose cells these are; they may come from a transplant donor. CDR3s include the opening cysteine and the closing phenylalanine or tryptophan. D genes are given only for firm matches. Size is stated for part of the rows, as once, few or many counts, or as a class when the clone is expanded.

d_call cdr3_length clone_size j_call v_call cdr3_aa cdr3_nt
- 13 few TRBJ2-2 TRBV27 CASSREVLGELFF TGTGCCAGCAGTAGGGAGGTTCTCGGGGAGCTGTTTTTT
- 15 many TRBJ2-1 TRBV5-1 CASSTGPHSYNEQFF TGCGCCAGCAGCACGGGACCCCACTCCTACAATGAGCAGTTCTTC
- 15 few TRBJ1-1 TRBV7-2 CASSLGGGWGTEAFF TGTGCCAGCAGCTTAGGTGGGGGATGGGGCACTGAAGCTTTCTTT
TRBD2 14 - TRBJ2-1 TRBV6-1 CASRVAGGLNEQFF TGTGCCAGCAGGGTAGCGGGGGGGCTCAATGAGCAGTTCTTC
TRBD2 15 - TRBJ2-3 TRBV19 CASSIAAGVTDTQYF TGTGCCAGTAGTATAGCAGCGGGGGTCACAGATACGCAGTATTTT
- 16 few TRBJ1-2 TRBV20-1 CSARDIKRELFYGYTF TGCAGTGCTAGAGATATAAAGAGAGAACTTTTCTATGGCTACACCTTC
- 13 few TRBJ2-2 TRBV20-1 CSAKGLDTGELFF TGCAGTGCCAAGGGACTGGACACCGGGGAGCTGTTTTTT
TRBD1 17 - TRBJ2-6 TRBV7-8 CASSLKGQHSGANVLTF TGTGCCAGCAGCTTAAAGGGACAGCACTCTGGGGCCAACGTCCTGACTTTC
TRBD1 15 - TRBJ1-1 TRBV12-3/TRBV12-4 CASTIGQAPNTEAFF TGTGCCAGCACAATCGGACAGGCGCCGAACACTGAAGCTTTCTTT
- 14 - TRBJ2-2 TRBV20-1 CSARDQAMRGELFF TGCAGTGCTAGAGATCAGGCAATGAGGGGGGAGCTGTTTTTT
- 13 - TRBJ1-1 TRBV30 CAWSVQGNTEAFF TGTGCCTGGAGTGTACAGGGGAACACTGAAGCTTTCTTT
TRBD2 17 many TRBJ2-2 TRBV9 CASSVQLAGINTGELFF TGTGCCAGCAGCGTACAGCTAGCGGGGATTAACACCGGGGAGCTGTTTTTT
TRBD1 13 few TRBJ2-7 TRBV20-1 CSGRQGGAYEQYF TGCAGTGGCAGACAGGGGGGAGCCTACGAGCAGTACTTC
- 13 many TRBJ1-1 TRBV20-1 CSAREHGYTEAFF TGCAGTGCTAGAGAACATGGGTACACTGAAGCTTTCTTT
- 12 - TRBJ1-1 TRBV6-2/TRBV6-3 CASSETRAEAFF TGTGCCAGCAGTGAAACTCGGGCTGAAGCTTTCTTT
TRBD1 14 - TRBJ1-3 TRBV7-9 CASSPSDRGYTIYF TGTGCCAGCAGCCCGTCCGACAGGGGCTACACCATATATTTT
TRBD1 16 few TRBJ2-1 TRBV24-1 CATSDSPGQGYNEQFF TGTGCCACCAGTGATTCCCCGGGACAGGGTTACAATGAGCAGTTCTTC
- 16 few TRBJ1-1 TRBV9 CASSAVDISMNTEAFF TGTGCCAGCAGCGCCGTCGACATCTCCATGAACACTGAAGCTTTCTTT
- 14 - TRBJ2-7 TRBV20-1 CSARRDSRAYEQYF TGCAGTGCTAGGAGGGACTCAAGGGCCTACGAGCAGTACTTC
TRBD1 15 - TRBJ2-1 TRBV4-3 CASSRGGQGGNEQFF TGCGCCAGCAGCCGCGGGGGACAGGGCGGCAATGAGCAGTTCTTC
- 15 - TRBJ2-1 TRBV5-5 CASSPRIPSYNEQFF TGTGCCAGCTCCCCGCGAATTCCCTCCTACAATGAGCAGTTCTTC
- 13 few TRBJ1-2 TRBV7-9 CASSLRQPYGYTF TGTGCCAGCAGCTTAAGACAGCCCTATGGCTACACCTTC
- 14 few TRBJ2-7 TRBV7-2 CASSKDLSSYEQYF TGTGCCAGCAGCAAGGACCTTAGCTCCTACGAGCAGTACTTC
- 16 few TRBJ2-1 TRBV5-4 CASSSQQDSLFNEQFF TGTGCCAGCAGCTCACAACAAGACAGCCTCTTCAATGAGCAGTTCTTC
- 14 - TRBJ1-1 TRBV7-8 CASSLDPWVPEAFF TGTGCCAGCAGCTTAGACCCCTGGGTCCCTGAAGCTTTCTTT
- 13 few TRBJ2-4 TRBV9 CASSLRDEDIQYF TGTGCCAGCAGCCTGAGGGACGAGGACATTCAGTACTTC
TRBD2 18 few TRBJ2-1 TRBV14 CASSQGGASGVTYNEQFF TGTGCCAGCAGCCAAGGGGGTGCTAGCGGGGTGACCTACAATGAGCAGTTCTTC
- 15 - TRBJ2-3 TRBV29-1 CSVDPYGTSTDTQYF TGCAGCGTTGATCCGTACGGTACTAGCACAGATACGCAGTATTTT
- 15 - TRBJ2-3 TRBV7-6 CASSLRDIGTDTQYF TGTGCCAGCAGCCTCCGGGACATAGGCACAGATACGCAGTATTTT
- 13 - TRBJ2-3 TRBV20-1 CSASLVATDTQYF TGCAGTGCTAGTCTGGTGGCCACAGATACGCAGTATTTT
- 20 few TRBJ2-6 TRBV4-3 CASSHLFPGQQNSGANVLTF TGCGCCAGCAGCCACCTCTTTCCGGGACAACAAAACTCTGGGGCCAACGTCCTGACTTTC
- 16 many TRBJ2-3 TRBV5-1 CASSLVPGRVTDTQYF TGCGCCAGCAGCTTGGTCCCGGGACGGGTCACAGATACGCAGTATTTT
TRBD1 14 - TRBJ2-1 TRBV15 CATSQGASYNEQFF TGTGCCACCAGCCAGGGGGCATCCTACAATGAGCAGTTCTTC
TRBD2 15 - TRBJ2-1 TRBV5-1 CASSLDSGRLDEQFF TGCGCCAGCAGCTTGGATAGCGGGAGGTTGGATGAGCAGTTCTTC
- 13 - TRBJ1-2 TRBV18 CASSPEGTYGYTF TGTGCCAGCTCACCAGAGGGGACCTATGGCTACACCTTC
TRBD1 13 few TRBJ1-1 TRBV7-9 CASSWDSNTEAFF TGTGCCAGCAGTTGGGACAGTAACACTGAAGCTTTCTTT
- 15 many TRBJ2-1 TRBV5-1 CASSYGESSYNEQFF TGCGCCAGCAGTTACGGGGAGAGCTCCTACAATGAGCAGTTCTTC
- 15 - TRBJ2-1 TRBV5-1 CASSLAGRWNNEQFF TGCGCCAGCAGCTTGGCAGGGCGCTGGAACAATGAGCAGTTCTTC
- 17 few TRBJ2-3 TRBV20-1 CSARDAAASGSTDTQYF TGCAGTGCTAGAGATGCCGCCGCGAGCGGGAGCACAGATACGCAGTATTTT
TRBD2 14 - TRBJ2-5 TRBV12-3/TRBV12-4 CASTRTSGAETQYF TGTGCCAGCACCCGGACTAGCGGGGCGGAGACCCAGTACTTC
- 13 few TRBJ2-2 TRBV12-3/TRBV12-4 CASRTYLGWELFF TGTGCCAGCAGGACCTATTTAGGATGGGAGCTGTTTTTT
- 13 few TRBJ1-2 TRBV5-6 CASSRSLTYGYTF TGTGCCAGCAGCCGATCCCTGACGTACGGCTACACCTTC
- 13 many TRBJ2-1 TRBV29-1 CSVGGWTTWEQFF TGCAGCGTTGGGGGATGGACTACCTGGGAGCAGTTCTTC
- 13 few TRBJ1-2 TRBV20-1 CSARALSFYGYTF TGCAGTGCTAGAGCGTTGAGCTTCTATGGCTACACCTTC
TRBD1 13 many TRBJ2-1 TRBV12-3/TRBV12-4 CASETGERDEQFF TGTGCCAGCGAAACAGGGGAACGAGATGAGCAGTTCTTC
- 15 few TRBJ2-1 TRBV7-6 CASSLEAGSLNEQFF TGTGCCAGCAGCTTAGAGGCGGGGAGCCTCAATGAGCAGTTCTTC
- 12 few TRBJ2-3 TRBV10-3 CAISEGSDTQYF TGTGCCATCAGTGAGGGTAGCGATACGCAGTATTTT
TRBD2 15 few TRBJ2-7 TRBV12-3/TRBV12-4 CASSYPLSGRGEQYF TGTGCCAGCAGTTACCCGCTTAGCGGGAGGGGTGAGCAGTACTTC
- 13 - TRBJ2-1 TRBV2 CASSVSRNNEQFF TGTGCCAGCAGTGTCTCGCGTAACAATGAGCAGTTCTTC
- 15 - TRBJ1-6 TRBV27 CASSPLRGAGSPLHF TGTGCCAGCAGTCCCCTTCGGGGGGCGGGTTCACCCCTCCACTTT
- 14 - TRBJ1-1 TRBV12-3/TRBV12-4 CASSFGGSDTEAFF TGTGCCAGCAGTTTCGGCGGCAGCGACACTGAAGCTTTCTTT
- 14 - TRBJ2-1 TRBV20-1 CSARGTSRYNEQFF TGCAGTGCTAGGGGGACGTCTCGCTACAATGAGCAGTTCTTC
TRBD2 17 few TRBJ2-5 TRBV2 CASRKELAGGLQETQYF TGTGCCAGCAGGAAGGAGCTAGCGGGGGGCCTCCAAGAGACCCAGTACTTC